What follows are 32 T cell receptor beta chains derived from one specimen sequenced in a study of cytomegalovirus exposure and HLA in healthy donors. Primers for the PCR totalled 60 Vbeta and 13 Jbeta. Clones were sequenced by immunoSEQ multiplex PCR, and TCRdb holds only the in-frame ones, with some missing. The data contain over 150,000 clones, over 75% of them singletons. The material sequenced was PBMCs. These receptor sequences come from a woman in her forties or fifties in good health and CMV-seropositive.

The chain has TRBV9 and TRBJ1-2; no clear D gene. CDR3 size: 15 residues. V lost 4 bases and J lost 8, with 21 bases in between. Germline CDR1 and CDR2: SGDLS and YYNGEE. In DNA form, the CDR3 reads TGTGCCAGCAGCCCCCACACGTCCGCTTTGGAGGGCTACACCTTC. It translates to CASSPHTSALEGYTF.

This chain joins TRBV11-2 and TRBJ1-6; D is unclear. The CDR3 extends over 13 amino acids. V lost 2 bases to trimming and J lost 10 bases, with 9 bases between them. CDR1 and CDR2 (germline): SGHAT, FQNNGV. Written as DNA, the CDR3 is TGTGCCAGCAGCTTAATGGCCATCTCACCCCTCCACTTT. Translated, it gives CASSLMAISPLHF.

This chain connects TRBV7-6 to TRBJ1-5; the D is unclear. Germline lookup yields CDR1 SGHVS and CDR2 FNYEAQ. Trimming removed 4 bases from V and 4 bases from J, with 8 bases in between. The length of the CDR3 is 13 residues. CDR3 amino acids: CASSSQENQPQHF. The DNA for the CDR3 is TGTGCCAGCAGCTCCCAAGAGAATCAGCCCCAGCATTTT. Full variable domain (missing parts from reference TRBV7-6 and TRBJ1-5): GAGVSQSPRYKVTKRGQDVALRCDPISGHVSLYWYRQALGQGPEFLTYFNYEAQQDKSGLPNDRFSAERPEGSISTLTIQRTEQRDSAMYRCASSSQENQPQHFGDGTRLSIL.

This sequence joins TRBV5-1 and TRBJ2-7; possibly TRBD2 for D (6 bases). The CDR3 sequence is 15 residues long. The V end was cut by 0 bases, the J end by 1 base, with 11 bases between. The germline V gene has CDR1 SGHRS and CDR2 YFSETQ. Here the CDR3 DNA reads TGCGCCAGCAGCTTGGGTGCGGGATCGTCCTACGAGCAGTACTTC. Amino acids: CASSLGAGSSYEQYF.

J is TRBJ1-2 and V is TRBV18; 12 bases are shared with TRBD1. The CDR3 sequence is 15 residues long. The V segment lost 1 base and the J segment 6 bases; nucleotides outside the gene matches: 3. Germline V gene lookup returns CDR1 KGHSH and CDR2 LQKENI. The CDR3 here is CASSPRDRGLDGYTF. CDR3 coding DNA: TGTGCCAGCTCACCACGGGACAGGGGGCTTGATGGCTACACCTTC.

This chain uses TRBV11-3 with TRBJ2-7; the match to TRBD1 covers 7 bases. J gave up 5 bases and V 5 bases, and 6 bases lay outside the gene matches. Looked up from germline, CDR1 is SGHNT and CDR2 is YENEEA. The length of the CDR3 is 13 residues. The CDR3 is CASSQKTGNEQYF. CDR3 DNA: TGTGCCAGCAGCCAGAAGACAGGGAACGAGCAGTACTTC. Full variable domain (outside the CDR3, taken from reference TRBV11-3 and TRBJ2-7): EAGVVQSPRYKIIEKKQPVAFWCNPISGHNTLYWYLQNLGQGPELLIRYENEEAVDDSQLPKDRFSAERLKGVDSTLKIQPAELGDSAVYLCASSQKTGNEQYFGPGTRLTVT.

Here the CDR3 reads CASSPTSGRGVEQFF. In DNA, the CDR3 is TGTGCCAGCAGCCCGACTAGCGGGAGAGGGGTTGAGCAGTTCTTC. The V gene is TRBV7-2, the J gene TRBJ2-1, with TRBD2 matching over 12 bases. Trimming at V came to 5 bases and at J to 9 bases, leaving 8 bases not matched to a gene. CDR3 length equals 15 residues. Germline CDR1 is SGHTA and CDR2 is FQGNSA. The whole variable domain, remainder taken from reference TRBV7-2 and TRBJ2-1, is GAGVSQSPSNKVTEKGKDVELRCDPISGHTALYWYRQSLGQGLEFLIYFQGNSAPDKSGLPSDRFSAERTGGSVSTLTIQRTQQEDSAVYLCASSPTSGRGVEQFFGPGTRLTVL.

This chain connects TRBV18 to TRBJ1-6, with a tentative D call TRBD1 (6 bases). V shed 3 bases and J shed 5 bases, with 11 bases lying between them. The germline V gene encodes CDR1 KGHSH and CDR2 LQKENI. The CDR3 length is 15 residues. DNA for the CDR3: TGTGCCAGCTCACCCGTTGGACAGAATAATTCACCCCTCCACTTT. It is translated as CASSPVGQNNSPLHF.

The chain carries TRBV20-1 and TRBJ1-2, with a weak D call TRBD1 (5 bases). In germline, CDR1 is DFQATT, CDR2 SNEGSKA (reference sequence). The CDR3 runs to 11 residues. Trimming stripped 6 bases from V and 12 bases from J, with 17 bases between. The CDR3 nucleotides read TGCAGTGCCCGTTTGCCCCCCAGGGACACCTTC. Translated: CSARLPPRDTF.

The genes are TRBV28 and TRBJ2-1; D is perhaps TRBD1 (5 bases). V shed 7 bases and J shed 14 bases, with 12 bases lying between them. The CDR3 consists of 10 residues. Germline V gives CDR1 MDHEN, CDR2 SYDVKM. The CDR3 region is CASKGPREFF. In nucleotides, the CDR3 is TGTGCCAGCAAGGGGCCCCGCGAGTTCTTC.

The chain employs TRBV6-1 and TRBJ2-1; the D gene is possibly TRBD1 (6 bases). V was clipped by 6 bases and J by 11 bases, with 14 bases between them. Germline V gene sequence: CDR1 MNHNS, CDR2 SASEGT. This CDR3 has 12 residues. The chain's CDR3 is CASSDTGLKQFF. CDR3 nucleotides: TGTGCCAGCAGCGACACAGGGTTGAAGCAGTTCTTC.

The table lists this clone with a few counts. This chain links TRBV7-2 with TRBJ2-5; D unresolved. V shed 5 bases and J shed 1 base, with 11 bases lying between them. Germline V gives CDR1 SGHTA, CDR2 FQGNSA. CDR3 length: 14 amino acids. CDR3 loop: CASSLLNSQETQYF. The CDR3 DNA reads TGTGCCAGCAGCCTCCTTAATTCCCAAGAGACCCAGTACTTC.

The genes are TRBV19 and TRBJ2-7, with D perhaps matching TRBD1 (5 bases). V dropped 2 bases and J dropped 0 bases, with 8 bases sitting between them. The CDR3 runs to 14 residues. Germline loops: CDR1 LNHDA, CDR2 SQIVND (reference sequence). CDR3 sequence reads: CASSIQGSSYEQYF. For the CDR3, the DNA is TGTGCCAGTAGTATACAGGGAAGCTCCTACGAGCAGTACTTC.

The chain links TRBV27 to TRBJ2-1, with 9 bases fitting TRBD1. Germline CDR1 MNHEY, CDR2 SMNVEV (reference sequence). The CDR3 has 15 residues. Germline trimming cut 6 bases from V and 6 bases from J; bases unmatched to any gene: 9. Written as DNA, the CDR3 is TGTGCCAGCAGATACCGGGACAGGGTGGTCAATGAGCAGTTCTTC. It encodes CASRYRDRVVNEQFF.

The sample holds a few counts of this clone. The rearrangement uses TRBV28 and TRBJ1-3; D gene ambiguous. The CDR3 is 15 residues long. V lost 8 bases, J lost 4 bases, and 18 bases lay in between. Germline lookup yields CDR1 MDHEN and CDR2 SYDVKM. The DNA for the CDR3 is TGTGCCAGCGGTGAAGATCGGAGTCGGGGAAACACCATATATTTT. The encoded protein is CASGEDRSRGNTIYF.

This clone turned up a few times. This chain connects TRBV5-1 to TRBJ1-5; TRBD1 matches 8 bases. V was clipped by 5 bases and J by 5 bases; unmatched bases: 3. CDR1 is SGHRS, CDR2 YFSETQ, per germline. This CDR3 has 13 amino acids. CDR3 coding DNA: TGCGCCAGCAGGGGACAGGAAGATCAGCCCCAGCATTTT. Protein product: CASRGQEDQPQHF.

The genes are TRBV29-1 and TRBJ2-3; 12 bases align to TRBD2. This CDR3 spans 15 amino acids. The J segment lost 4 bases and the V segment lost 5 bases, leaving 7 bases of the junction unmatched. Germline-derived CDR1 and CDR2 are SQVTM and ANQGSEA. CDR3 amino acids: CSVLKTSGGADTQYF. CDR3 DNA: TGCAGCGTTCTTAAGACTAGCGGGGGTGCAGATACGCAGTATTTT.

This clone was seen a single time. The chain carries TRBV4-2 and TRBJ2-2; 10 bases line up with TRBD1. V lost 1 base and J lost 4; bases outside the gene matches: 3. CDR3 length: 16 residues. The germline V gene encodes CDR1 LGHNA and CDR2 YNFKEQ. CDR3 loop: CASSQAWTGGTGELFF. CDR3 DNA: TGTGCCAGCAGCCAAGCCTGGACAGGGGGCACCGGGGAGCTGTTTTTT.

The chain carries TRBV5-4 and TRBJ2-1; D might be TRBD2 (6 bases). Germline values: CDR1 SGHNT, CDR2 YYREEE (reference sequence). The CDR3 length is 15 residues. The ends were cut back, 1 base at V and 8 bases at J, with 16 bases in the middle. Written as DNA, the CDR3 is TGTGCCAGCAGCTTGTCTAGCGTAGGAGGGGATGAGCAGTTCTTC. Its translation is CASSLSSVGGDEQFF. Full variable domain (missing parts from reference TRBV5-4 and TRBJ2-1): ETGVTQSPTHLIKTRGQQVTLRCSSQSGHNTVSWYQQALGQGPQFIFQYYREEENGRGNFPPRFSGLQFPNYSSELNVNALELDDSALYLCASSLSSVGGDEQFFGPGTRLTVL.

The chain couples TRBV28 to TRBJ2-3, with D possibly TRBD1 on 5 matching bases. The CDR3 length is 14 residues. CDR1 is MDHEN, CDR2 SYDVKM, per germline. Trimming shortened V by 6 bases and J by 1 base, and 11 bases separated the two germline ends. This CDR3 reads CASSASQGTDTQYF. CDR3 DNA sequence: TGTGCCAGCAGCGCCTCACAGGGCACAGATACGCAGTATTTT.

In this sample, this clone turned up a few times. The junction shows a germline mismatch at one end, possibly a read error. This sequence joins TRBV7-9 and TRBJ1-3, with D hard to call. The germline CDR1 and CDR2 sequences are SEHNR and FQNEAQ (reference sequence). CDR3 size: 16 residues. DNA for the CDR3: TGTTCCAGCAGCTTGGGCAGAACTCCCTCTGGAAACACCATATATTTT. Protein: CSSSLGRTPSGNTIYF.

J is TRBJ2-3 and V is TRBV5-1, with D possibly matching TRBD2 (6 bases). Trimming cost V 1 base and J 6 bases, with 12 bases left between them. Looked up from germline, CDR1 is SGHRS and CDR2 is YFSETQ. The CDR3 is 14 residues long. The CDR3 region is CASSLNPEGDTQYF. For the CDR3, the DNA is TGCGCCAGCAGCTTGAACCCGGAGGGTGATACGCAGTATTTT. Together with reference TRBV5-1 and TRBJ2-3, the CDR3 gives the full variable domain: KAGVTQTPRYLIKTRGQQVTLSCSPISGHRSVSWYQQTPGQGLQFLFEYFSETQRNKGNFPGRFSGRQFSNSRSEMNVSTLELGDSALYLCASSLNPEGDTQYFGPGTRLTVL.

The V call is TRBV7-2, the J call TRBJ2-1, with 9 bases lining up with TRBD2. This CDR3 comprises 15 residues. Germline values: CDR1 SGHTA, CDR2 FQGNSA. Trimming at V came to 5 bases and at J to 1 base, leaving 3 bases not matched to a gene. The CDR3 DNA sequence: TGTGCCAGCAGCCCTCTAGCGGGGTCCTACAATGAGCAGTTCTTC. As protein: CASSPLAGSYNEQFF.

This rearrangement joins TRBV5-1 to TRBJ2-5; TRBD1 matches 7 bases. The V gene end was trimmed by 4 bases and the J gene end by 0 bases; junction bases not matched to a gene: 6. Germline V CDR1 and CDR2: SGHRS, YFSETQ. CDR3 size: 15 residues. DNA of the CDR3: TGCGCCAGCAGCAATCCACAGGGGTACCAAGAGACCCAGTACTTC. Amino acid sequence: CASSNPQGYQETQYF.

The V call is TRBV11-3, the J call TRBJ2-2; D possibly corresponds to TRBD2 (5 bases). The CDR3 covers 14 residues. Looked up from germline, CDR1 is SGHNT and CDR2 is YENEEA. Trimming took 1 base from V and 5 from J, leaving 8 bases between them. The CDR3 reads CASSLAWRTGELFF. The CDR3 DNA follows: TGTGCCAGCAGCTTAGCGTGGAGGACCGGGGAGCTGTTTTTT.

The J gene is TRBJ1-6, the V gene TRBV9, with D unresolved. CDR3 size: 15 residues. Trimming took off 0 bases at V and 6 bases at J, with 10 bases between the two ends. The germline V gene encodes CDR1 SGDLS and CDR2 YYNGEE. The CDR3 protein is CASSVAPTANSPLHF. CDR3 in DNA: TGTGCCAGCAGCGTAGCCCCCACAGCTAATTCACCCCTCCACTTT.

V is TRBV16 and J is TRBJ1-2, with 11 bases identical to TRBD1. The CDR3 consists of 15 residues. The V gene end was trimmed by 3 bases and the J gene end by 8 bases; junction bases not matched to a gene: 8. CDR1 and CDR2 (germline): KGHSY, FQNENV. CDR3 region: CASSQRDRGFRGYTF. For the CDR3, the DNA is TGTGCCAGCAGCCAGAGGGACAGGGGGTTTCGGGGCTACACCTTC.

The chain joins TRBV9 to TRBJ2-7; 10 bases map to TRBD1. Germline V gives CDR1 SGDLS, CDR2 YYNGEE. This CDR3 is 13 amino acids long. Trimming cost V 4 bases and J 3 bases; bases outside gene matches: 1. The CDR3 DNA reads TGTGCCAGCAGCCGGGACAGGGGCTACGAGCAGTACTTC. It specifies CASSRDRGYEQYF.

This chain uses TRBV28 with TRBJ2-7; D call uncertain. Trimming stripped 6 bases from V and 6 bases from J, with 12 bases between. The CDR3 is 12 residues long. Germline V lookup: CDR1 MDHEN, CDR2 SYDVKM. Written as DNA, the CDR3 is TGTGCCAGCAGCGTTACTTCTCCCGAGCAGTACTTC. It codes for CASSVTSPEQYF.

The CDR3 nucleotides are TGTGCCAGCAACAGGGGATTTTGGTCCTACGAGCAGTACTTC. This encodes CASNRGFWSYEQYF. The chain recombines TRBV28 with TRBJ2-7; the match to TRBD1 covers 7 bases. This CDR3 has 14 residues. Germline CDR1 MDHEN, CDR2 SYDVKM. Trimming removed 7 bases from V and 1 base from J; junction bases left unmatched: 7.

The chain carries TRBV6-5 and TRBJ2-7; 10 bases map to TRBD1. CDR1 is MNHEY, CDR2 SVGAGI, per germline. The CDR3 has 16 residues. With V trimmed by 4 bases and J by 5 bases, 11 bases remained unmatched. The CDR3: CASSSRSPGQGNEQYF. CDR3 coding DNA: TGTGCCAGCAGTTCACGATCCCCGGGACAGGGGAACGAGCAGTACTTC.

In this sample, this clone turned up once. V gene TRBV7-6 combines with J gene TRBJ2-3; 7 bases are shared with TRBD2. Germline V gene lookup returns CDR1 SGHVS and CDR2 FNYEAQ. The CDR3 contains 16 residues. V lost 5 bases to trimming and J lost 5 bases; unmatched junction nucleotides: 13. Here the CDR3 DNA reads TGTGCCAGCAGCCTTGCGGGAGCGGGGCAGGGAGATACGCAGTATTTT. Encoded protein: CASSLAGAGQGDTQYF.